This paragraph covers one TCR beta chain sequence. What it binds is not known. The data originate from a study of T cell clonotyping in hematopoietic cell transplantation. Regarding the study as a whole: No sorting was done, leaving CD4 and CD8 contributions mixed. After transplant, recipient diversity fell while pathologically expanded clonotypes grew through day 180. Few recipient clonotypes overlapped donors; over 95% were de novo at given depth. Graft donor and pretransplant recipient Inverse Simpson Index values predicted broader posttransplant TCR diversity.

Only in-frame clones appear in the TCRdb table, and some are missing; sequencing was by immunoSEQ multiplex PCR. This sample has approximately 70,000 clones, with over 90% found just once. CDR3 length: 13 residues. V lost 4 bases to trimming and J lost 8 bases, with 12 bases between them. Germline V CDR1 and CDR2: SNHLY, FYNNEI. The clonotype comes from a middle-aged man in good health. Some clones in this sample may be carry-over from other donors' samples. The chain combines TRBV2 with TRBJ2-1, with a tentative D call TRBD1 (5 bases). Sequenced: peripheral blood mononuclear cells. CDR3 bases: TGTGCCAGCAGTGTTGGGGTAGGGGATGAGCAGTTCTTC. Translated, it gives CASSVGVGDEQFF.